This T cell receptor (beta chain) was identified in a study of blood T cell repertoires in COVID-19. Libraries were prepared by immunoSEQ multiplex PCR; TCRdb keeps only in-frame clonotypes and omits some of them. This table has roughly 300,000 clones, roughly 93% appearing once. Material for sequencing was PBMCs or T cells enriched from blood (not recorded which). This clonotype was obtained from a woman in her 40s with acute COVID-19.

The CDR3: CASSERLAGDGEQYF. The CDR3 nucleotides read TGTGCCAGCAGTGAACGGCTAGCGGGGGACGGCGAGCAGTACTTC. This chain links TRBV2 with TRBJ2-7; 10 bases map to TRBD2. Per the germline V gene, CDR1 is SNHLY and CDR2 is FYNNEI. After removal of 2 bases from V and 6 bases from J, the junction contained 7 bases not matched to a gene. There are 15 residues in the CDR3.